Listed below are T cell receptor beta chains from one sample, sequenced in a study of T-cell reconstitution after alpha-beta-depleted transplantation in children. One entry per CDR3 protein results from TCRdb running MiXCR on the PCR reads. The data show 250,000 to 350,000 distinct CDR3 sequences, over 8% seen once. Sequencing used PBMCs from the stem cell graft donor, obtained from the stem cell graft. The receptor source for this set is a human donor who donated a stem cell graft to a child with SCID. Each CDR3 is given without its conserved first and last residue. The order of the fields is V gene, J gene, CDR3 protein.

>TRBV7-6|TRBJ1-1
ASSPVPGAGGTEAF
>TRBV10-2|TRBJ2-7
ASSDGQGANEQY
>TRBV24-1|TRBJ2-2
ATSVVGWELF
>TRBV7-4|TRBJ2-4
ASRPSLELFFLVAKNIQY
>TRBV7-6|TRBJ2-1
ASSLIRANEQF
>TRBV6-1|TRBJ2-1
ASNGLVTYNEQF
>TRBV12-3/TRBV12-4|TRBJ2-3
ASSPDRGWQDTQY
>TRBV11-2|TRBJ2-5
ASSLWVQETQY
>TRBV7-3|TRBJ2-1
ASRILAGANNEQF
>TRBV20-1|TRBJ1-2
SASGGDYGYT
>TRBV10-3|TRBJ2-3
AISEYRTGRSTDTQY
>TRBV6-1|TRBJ1-5
ASKGQDNQPQH
>TRBV12-3/TRBV12-4|TRBJ2-3
ASSPGRITDTQY
>TRBV15|TRBJ1-1
ATSMGQGGTEAF
>TRBV20-1|TRBJ2-5
SASTTGAVRQETQY
>TRBV4-1|TRBJ2-1
ASSQEGSVPTNEQF
>TRBV19|TRBJ2-3
ASSRQAGSGGAKDTQY
>TRBV6-2/TRBV6-3|TRBJ2-5
ASSYAQAPKETQY
>TRBV9|TRBJ2-3
ASSAGDSTDTQY
>TRBV29-1|TRBJ1-6
SAGEGDSPLH
>TRBV7-9|TRBJ2-1
ASSRSTGVLREQF
>TRBV2|TRBJ2-7
ASSEHSQYEQY
>TRBV5-1|TRBJ2-2
ASSLAFGDTGELF
>TRBV5-6|TRBJ1-6
ASSERNYNSPLH
>TRBV12-3/TRBV12-4|TRBJ1-5
ASSLVGNSNQPQH
>TRBV12-3/TRBV12-4|TRBJ2-6
ASSTQGGSGANVLT